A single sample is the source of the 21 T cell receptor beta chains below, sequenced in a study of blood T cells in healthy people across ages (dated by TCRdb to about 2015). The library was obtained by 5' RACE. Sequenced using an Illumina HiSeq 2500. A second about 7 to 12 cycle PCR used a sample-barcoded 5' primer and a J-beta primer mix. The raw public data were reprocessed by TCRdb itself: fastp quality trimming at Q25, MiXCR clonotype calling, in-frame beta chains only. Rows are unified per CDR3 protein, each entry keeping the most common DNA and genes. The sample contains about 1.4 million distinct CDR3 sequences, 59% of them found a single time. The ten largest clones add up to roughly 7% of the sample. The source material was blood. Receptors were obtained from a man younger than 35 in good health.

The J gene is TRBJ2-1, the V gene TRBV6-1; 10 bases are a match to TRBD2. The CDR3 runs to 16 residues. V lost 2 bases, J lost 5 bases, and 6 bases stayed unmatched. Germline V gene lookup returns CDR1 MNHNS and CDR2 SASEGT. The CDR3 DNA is TGTGCCAGCAGTGAATTGTCTAGCGGGGGAAACAATGAGCAGTTCTTC. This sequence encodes CASSELSSGGNNEQFF.

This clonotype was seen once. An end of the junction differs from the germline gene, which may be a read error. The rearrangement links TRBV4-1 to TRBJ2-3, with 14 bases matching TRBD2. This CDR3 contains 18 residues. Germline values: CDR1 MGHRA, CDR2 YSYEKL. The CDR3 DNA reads TGCGCCAGCAGCCACCCGGGACTAGCGGGGGTCTCCACAGATACGAAGTATTTT. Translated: CASSHPGLAGVSTDTKYF.

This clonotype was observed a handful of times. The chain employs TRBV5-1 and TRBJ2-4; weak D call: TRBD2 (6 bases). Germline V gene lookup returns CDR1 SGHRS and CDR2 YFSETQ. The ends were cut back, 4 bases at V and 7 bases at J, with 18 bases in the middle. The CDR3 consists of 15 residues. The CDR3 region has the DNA TGCGCCAGCAGCGATGGGACTTCATTAGGGAACATTCAGTACTTC. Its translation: CASSDGTSLGNIQYF. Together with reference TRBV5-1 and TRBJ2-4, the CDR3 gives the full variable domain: KAGVTQTPRYLIKTRGQQVTLSCSPISGHRSVSWYQQTPGQGLQFLFEYFSETQRNKGNFPGRFSGRQFSNSRSEMNVSTLELGDSALYLCASSDGTSLGNIQYFGAGTRLSVL.

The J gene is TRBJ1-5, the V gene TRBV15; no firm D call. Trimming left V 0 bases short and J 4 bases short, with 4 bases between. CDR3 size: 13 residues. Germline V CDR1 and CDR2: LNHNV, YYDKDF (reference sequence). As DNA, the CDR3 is TGTGCCACCAGCAGAGATCTGAATCAGCCCCAGCATTTT. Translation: CATSRDLNQPQHF.

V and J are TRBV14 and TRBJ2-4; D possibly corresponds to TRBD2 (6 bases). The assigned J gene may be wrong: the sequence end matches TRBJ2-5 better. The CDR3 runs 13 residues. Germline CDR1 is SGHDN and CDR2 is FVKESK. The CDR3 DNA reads TGTGCCAGCAGACGGATAGGGAGGGAGACCCAGTACTTC. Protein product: CASRRIGRETQYF.

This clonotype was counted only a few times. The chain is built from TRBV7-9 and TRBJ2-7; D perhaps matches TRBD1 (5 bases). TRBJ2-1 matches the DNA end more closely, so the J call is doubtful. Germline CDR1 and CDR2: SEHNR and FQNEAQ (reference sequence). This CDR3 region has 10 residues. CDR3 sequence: CASSRQIQFF. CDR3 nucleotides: TGTGCCAGCAGCAGACAGATTCAGTTCTTC.

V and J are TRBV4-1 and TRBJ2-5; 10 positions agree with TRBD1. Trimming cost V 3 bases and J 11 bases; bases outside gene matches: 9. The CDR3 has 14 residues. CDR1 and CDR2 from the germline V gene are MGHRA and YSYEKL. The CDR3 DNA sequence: TGCGCCAGCAGCCACTCGGGGACAGGGGATGAGCAGTACTTC. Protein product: CASSHSGTGDEQYF.

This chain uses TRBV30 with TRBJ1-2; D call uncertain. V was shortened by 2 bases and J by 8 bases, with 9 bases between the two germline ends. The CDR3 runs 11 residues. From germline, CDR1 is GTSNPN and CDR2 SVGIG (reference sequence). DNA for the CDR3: TGTGCCTGGAGTACCGGGAGAGGCTACACCTTC. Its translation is CAWSTGRGYTF.

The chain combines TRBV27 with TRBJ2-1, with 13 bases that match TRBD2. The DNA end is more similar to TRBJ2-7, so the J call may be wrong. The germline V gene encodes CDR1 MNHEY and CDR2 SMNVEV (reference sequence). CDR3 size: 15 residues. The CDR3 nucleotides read TGTGCCAGCAGTTACCTAACTAGCGGGAGGGGTGAGCAGTACTTC. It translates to CASSYLTSGRGEQYF.

The CDR3 is CASSLAAQTDTQYF. The CDR3, as DNA: TGTGCCAGCAGCTTAGCGGCTCAGACAGATACGCAGTATTTT. The gene calls are TRBV7-9 and TRBJ2-3; D gene unclear. CDR1 SEHNR and CDR2 FQNEAQ come from the germline V gene (reference sequence). The CDR3 covers 14 residues. V was trimmed by 0 bases and J by 3 bases, leaving 7 bases between them.

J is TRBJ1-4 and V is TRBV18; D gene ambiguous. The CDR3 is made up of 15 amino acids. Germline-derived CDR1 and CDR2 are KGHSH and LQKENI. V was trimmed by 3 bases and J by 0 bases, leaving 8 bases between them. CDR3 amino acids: CASSPPGATNEKLFF. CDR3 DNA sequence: TGTGCCAGCTCACCCCCCGGTGCAACTAATGAAAAACTGTTTTTT.

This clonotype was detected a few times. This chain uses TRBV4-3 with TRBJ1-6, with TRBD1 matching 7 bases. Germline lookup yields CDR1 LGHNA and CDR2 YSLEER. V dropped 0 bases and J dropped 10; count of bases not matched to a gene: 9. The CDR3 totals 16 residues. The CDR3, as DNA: TGCGCCAGCAGCCAAGAAAGGCAGGGGGGAAGATCACCCCTCCACTTT. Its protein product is CASSQERQGGRSPLHF.

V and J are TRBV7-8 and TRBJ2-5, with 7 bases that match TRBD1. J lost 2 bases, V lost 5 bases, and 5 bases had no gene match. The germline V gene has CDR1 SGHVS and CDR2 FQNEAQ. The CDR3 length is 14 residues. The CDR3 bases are TGTGCCAGCAGCGACACAGGGGCACAAGAGACCCAGTACTTC. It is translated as CASSDTGAQETQYF.

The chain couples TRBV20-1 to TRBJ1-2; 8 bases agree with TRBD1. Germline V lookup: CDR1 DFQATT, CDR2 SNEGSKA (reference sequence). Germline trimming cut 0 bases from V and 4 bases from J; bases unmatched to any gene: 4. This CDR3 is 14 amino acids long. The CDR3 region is CSARETGTGYGYTF. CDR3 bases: TGCAGTGCTAGAGAGACAGGGACAGGCTATGGCTACACCTTC.

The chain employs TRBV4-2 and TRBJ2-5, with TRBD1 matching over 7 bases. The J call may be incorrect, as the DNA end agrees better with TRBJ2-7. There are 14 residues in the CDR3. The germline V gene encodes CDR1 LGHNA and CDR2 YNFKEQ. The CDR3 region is CASSRTDRRNEQYF. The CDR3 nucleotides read TGTGCCAGCAGCCGCACGGACAGGAGGAACGAGCAGTACTTC.

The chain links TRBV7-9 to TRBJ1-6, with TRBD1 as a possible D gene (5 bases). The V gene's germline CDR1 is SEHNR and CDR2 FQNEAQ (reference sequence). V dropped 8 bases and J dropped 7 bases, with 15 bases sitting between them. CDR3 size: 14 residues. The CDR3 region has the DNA TGTGCCAGCGGTGTGGGGACGCCCAATTCACCCCTCCACTTT. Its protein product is CASGVGTPNSPLHF. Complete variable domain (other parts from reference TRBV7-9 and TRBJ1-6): DTGVSQNPRHKITKRGQNVTFRCDPISEHNRLYWYRQTLGQGPEFLTYFQNEAQLEKSRLLSDRFSAERPKGSFSTLEIQRTEQGDSAMYLCASGVGTPNSPLHFGNGTRLTVT.

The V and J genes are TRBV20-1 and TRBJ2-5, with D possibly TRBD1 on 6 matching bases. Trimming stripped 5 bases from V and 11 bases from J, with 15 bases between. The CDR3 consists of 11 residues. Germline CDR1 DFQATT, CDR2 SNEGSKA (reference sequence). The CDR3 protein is CSAGGPYKQYF. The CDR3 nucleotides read TGCAGTGCTGGGGGCCCTTACAAGCAGTACTTC.

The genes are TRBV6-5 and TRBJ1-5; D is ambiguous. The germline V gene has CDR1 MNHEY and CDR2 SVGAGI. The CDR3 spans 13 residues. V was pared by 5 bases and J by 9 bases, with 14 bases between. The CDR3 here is CASSDGLGRPQHF. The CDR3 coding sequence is TGTGCCAGCAGTGACGGGCTAGGGAGGCCCCAGCATTTT.

CDR3 DNA sequence: TGTGCCAGCAGCCCCGCGGAGGGTGGCTACAATGAGCAGTACTTC. Its protein product is CASSPAEGGYNEQYF. The chain couples TRBV25-1 to TRBJ2-7, with a possible D match to TRBD2 (6 bases). The CDR3 loop spans 15 amino acids. Per germline, CDR1 MGHDK and CDR2 SYGVNS. V gave up 6 bases and J gave up 7 bases, with 22 bases separating them.

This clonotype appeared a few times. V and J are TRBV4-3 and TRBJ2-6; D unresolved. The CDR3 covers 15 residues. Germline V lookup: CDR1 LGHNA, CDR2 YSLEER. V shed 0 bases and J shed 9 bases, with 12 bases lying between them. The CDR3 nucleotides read TGCGCCAGCAGCCAAGAGATGGATACGAGCAACGTCCTGACTTTC. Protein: CASSQEMDTSNVLTF.

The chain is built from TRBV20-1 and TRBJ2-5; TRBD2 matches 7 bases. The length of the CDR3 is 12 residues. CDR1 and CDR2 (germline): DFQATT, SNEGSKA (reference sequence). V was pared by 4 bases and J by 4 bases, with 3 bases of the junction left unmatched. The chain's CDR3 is CSAKASGETQYF. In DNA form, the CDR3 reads TGCAGTGCTAAGGCTAGCGGAGAGACCCAGTACTTC.